The 10 T cell receptor beta chains in this list originate from one sample, sequenced in a study of blood T cell repertoires in COVID-19. Method: immunoSEQ multiplex PCR; TCRdb's copy keeps in-frame clones and lacks some. The sample contains around 260,000 clones, roughly 89% of which appear only once. Source material: peripheral blood. All receptors derive from a woman in her thirties or forties who had recovered from COVID-19.

The J gene is TRBJ2-7, the V gene TRBV27, with D perhaps matching TRBD2 (5 bases). With 1 base removed from V and 2 bases from J, the gap between germline ends came to 15 bases. This CDR3 comprises 16 residues. Germline lookup yields CDR1 MNHEY and CDR2 SMNVEV (reference sequence). Written as DNA, the CDR3 is TGTGCCAGCAGTTTATATTTAATGGGAGCCCCCTACGAGCAGTACTTC. As protein: CASSLYLMGAPYEQYF.

The chain links TRBV30 to TRBJ2-1; 7 positions match TRBD2. Germline V gene data show CDR1 as GTSNPN and CDR2 as SVGIG (reference sequence). There are 14 residues in the CDR3. Trimming cost V 3 bases and J 4 bases; bases outside gene matches: 6. The CDR3 nucleotides are TGTGCCTGGAGGATGGTAGCGGGTTACAATGAGCAGTTCTTC. Translated, it gives CAWRMVAGYNEQFF.

V is TRBV5-1 and J is TRBJ2-7, with 10 bases matching TRBD2. Germline V gene sequence: CDR1 SGHRS, CDR2 YFSETQ. The CDR3 runs to 13 residues. For the CDR3, the DNA is TGCGCAAATACTAGCGGGGATACCTACGAGCAGTACTTC. Translating it yields CANTSGDTYEQYF.

The J gene is TRBJ1-1, the V gene TRBV3-1 (or the pseudogene TRBV3-2); 9 nucleotides agree with TRBD1. The CDR3 length is 12 residues. The germline V gene has CDR1 LGHDT and CDR2 YNNKEL (reference sequence). The V gene end was trimmed by 4 bases and the J gene end by 10 bases; junction bases not matched to a gene: 4. The DNA of the CDR3 is TGTGCCAGCAGCCCGATGACAGGGGGAGCTTTCTTT. Encoded protein: CASSPMTGGAFF.

The chain is built from TRBV7-9 and TRBJ2-3; unclear D gene. This CDR3 contains 12 residues. Between the trimmed V and J ends, which lost 5 bases and 0 bases, there was a span of 3 bases. The germline CDR1 and CDR2 sequences are SEHNR and FQNEAQ (reference sequence). This CDR3 reads CASSPSTDTQYF. CDR3 bases: TGTGCCAGCAGCCCTAGCACAGATACGCAGTATTTT.

This clone has a handful of counts. The CDR3 region is CASSPGTVNTEAFF. The CDR3, as DNA: TGTGCCAGCAGCCCCGGGACAGTGAACACTGAAGCTTTCTTT. This sequence joins TRBV16 and TRBJ1-1; TRBD1 aligns across 7 bases. V lost 4 bases, J lost 0 bases, and 2 bases stayed unmatched. CDR1 is KGHSY and CDR2 is FQNENV in the germline V gene. The CDR3 has 14 residues.

The V and J genes are TRBV10-1 and TRBJ2-1; 12 positions agree with TRBD2. The CDR3 is made up of 15 amino acids. Germline CDR1 and CDR2: WNHNN and SYGVQD (reference sequence). The J segment lost 3 bases and the V segment lost 3 bases, leaving 0 bases of the junction unmatched. The CDR3 here is CASSELAGGYNEQFF. The CDR3 DNA sequence: TGCGCCAGCAGTGAACTAGCGGGAGGCTACAATGAGCAGTTCTTC.

The chain is built from TRBV15 and TRBJ1-5; no reliable D call. V lost 0 bases and J 2 bases, leaving 8 bases between the germline ends. CDR1 is LNHNV, CDR2 YYDKDF, per germline (reference sequence). The CDR3 loop spans 15 amino acids. The CDR3 loop is CATSREALGNQPQHF. The DNA for the CDR3 is TGTGCCACCAGCAGAGAGGCCCTAGGCAATCAGCCCCAGCATTTT.

This clone was recorded only once. This rearrangement joins TRBV7-9 to TRBJ2-1, with 7 bases fitting TRBD2. The CDR3 spans 14 residues. Germline assignment: CDR1 SEHNR and CDR2 FQNEAQ (reference sequence). V lost 3 bases to trimming and J lost 15 bases; unmatched junction nucleotides: 14. This CDR3 is CASSFANLGGSLFF. The DNA of the CDR3 is TGTGCCAGCAGCTTTGCGAATCTTGGCGGGAGCCTGTTCTTC.

V is TRBV2 and J is TRBJ2-5; D is undetermined. This CDR3 comprises 13 residues. The germline CDR1 and CDR2 sequences are SNHLY and FYNNEI. V was cut by 1 base and J by 3 bases, with 6 bases left in between. The CDR3 reads CASSEDSKETQYF. The DNA for the CDR3 is TGTGCCAGCAGTGAAGACTCCAAAGAGACCCAGTACTTC.